This TCR beta chain was captured in a study of CDR3 diversity in severe acne. MiXCR, applied by TCRdb to the PCR reads, yields one record per CDR3 protein. The sample has tens of thousands of distinct CDR3 sequences; 51% are singletons. V was shortened by 1 base and J by 3 bases, with 13 bases between the two germline ends. Germline V lookup: CDR1 DFQATT, CDR2 SNEGSKA (reference sequence). The CDR3 runs to 15 residues. The receptor comes from a male donor in good health, without acne. The rearrangement joins TRBV20-1 to TRBJ1-5, with D uncertain. The sequenced material came from blood. CDR3 sequence: CSARGGGPTNQPQHF. In DNA form, the CDR3 reads TGCAGTGCTAGAGGAGGAGGGCCTACCAATCAGCCCCAGCATTTT.